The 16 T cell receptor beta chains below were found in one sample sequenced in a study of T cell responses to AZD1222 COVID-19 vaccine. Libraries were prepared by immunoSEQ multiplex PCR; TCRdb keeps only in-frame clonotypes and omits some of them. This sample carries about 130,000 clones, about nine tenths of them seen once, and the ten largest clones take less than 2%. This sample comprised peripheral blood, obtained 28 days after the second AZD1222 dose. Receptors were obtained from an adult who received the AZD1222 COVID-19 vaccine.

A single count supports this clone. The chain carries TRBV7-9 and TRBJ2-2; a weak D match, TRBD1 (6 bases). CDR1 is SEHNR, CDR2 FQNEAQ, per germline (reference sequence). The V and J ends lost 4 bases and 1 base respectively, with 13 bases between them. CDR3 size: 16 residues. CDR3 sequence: CASSSGAGRNTGELFF. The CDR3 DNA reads TGTGCCAGCAGCTCAGGGGCAGGGCGGAACACCGGGGAGCTGTTTTTT.

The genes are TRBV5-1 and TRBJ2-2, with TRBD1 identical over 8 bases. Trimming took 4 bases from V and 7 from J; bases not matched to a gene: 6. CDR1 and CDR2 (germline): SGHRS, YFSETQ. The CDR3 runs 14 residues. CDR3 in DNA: TGCGCCAGCAGCCTGGACAGGGTCGTCGGGGAGCTGTTTTTT. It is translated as CASSLDRVVGELFF.

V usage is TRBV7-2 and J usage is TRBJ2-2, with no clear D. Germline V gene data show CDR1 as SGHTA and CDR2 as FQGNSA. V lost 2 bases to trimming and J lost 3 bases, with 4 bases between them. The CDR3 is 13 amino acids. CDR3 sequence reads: CASSLTDTGELFF. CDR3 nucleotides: TGTGCCAGCAGCTTAACAGACACCGGGGAGCTGTTTTTT.

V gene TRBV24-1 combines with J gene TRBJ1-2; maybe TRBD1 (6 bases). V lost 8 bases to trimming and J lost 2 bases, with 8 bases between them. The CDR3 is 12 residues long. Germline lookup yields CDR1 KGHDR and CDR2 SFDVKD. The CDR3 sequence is CATTGQNYGYTF. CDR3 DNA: TGTGCCACCACAGGACAGAACTATGGCTACACCTTC.

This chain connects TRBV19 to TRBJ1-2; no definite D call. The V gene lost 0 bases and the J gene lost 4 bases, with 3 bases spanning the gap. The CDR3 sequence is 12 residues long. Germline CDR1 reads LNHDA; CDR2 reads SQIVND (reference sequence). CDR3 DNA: TGTGCCAGTAGTATAGAAGCCTATGGCTACACCTTC. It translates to CASSIEAYGYTF.

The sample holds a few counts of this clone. The CDR3 here is CASSSPTGEAFF. CDR3 bases: TGTGCCAGCAGCTCCCCGACAGGTGAAGCTTTCTTT. The rearrangement joins TRBV7-9 to TRBJ1-1; D perhaps matches TRBD1 (6 bases). Germline CDR1 is SEHNR and CDR2 is FQNEAQ (reference sequence). V lost 4 bases to trimming and J lost 7 bases, with 10 bases between them. CDR3 length: 12 residues.

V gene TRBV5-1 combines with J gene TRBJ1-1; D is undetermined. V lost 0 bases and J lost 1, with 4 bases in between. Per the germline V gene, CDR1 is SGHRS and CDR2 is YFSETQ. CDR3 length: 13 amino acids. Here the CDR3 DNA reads TGCGCCAGCAGCTTGGCAGGGAACACTGAAGCTTTCTTT. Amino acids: CASSLAGNTEAFF.

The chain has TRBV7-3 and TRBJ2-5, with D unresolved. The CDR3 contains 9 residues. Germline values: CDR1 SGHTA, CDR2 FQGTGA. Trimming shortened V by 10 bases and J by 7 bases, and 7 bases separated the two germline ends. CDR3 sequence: CATNLTQYF. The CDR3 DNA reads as TGTGCCACCAATCTGACCCAGTACTTC.

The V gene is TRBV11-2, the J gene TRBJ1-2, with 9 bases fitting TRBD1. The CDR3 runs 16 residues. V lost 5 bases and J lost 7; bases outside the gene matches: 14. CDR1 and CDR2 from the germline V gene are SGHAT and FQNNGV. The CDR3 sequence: CASSAIQGASGSGYTF. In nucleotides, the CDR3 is TGTGCCAGCAGCGCCATACAGGGGGCCTCAGGTAGTGGCTACACCTTC.

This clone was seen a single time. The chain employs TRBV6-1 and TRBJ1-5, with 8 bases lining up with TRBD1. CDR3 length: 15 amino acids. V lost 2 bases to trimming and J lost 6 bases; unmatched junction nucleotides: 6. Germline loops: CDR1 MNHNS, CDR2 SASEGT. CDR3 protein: CASSERTGLGQPQHF. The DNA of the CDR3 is TGTGCCAGCAGTGAACGGACAGGGCTCGGTCAGCCCCAGCATTTT.

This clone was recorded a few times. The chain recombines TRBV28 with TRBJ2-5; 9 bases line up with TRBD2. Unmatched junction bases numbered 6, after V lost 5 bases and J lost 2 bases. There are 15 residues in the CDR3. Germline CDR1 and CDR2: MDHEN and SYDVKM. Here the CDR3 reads CASSTLAGTQETQYF. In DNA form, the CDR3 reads TGTGCCAGCAGTACCCTAGCGGGGACACAAGAGACCCAGTACTTC. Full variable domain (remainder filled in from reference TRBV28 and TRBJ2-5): DVKVTQSSRYLVKRTGEKVFLECVQDMDHENMFWYRQDPGLGLRLIYFSYDVKMKEKGDIPEGYSVSREKKERFSLILESASTNQTSMYLCASSTLAGTQETQYFGPGTRLLVL.

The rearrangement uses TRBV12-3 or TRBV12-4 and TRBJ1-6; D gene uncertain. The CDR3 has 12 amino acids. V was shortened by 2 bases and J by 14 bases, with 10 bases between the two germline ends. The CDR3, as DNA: TGTGCCAGCAGTTTAAGTCGGGGAGCCCTCCACTTT. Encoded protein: CASSLSRGALHF.

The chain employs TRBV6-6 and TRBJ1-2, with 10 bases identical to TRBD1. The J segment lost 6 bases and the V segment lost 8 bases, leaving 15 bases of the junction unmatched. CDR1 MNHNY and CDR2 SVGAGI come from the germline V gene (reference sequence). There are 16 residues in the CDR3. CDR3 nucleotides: TGTGCCAGCCAGTCCGGGACAGGGGTTTTTTCGGATGGCTACACCTTC. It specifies CASQSGTGVFSDGYTF.

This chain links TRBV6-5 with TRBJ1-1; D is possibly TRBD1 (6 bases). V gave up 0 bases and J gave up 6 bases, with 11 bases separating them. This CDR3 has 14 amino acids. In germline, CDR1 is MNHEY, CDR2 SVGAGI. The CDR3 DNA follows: TGTGCCAGCAGTTACTCGCACAGGGTAGCTGAAGCTTTCTTT. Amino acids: CASSYSHRVAEAFF.

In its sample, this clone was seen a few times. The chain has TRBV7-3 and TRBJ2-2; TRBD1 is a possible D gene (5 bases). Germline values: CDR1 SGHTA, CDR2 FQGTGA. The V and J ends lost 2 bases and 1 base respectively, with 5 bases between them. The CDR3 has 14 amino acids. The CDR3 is CASSLQGNTGELFF. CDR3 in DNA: TGTGCCAGCAGCTTACAGGGGAACACCGGGGAGCTGTTTTTT.

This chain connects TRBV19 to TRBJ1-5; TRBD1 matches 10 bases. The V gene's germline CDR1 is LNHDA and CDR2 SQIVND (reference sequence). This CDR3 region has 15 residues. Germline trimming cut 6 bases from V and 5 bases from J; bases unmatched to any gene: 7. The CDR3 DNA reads TGTGCCAGTAGGACACCCGGGACAGGGGATCAGCCCCAGCATTTT. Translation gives CASRTPGTGDQPQHF.